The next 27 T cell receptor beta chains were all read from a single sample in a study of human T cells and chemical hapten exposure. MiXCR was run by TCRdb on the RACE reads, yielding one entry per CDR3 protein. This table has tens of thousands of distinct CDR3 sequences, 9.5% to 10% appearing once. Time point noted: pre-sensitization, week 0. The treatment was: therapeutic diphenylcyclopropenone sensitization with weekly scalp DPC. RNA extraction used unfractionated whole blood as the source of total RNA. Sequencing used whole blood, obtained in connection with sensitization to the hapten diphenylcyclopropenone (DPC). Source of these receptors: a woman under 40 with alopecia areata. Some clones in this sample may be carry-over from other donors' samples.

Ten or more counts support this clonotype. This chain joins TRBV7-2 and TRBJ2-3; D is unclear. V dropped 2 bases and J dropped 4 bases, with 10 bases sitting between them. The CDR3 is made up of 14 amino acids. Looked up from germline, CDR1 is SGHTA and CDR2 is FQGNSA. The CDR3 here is CASSLQVGADTQYF. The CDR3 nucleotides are TGTGCCAGCAGCTTACAAGTAGGTGCAGATACGCAGTATTTT.

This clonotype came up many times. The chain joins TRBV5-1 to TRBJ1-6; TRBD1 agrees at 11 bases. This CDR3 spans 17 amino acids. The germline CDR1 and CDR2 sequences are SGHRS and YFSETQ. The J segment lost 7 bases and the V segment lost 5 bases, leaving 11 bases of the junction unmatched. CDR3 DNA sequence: TGCGCCAGCAGTTATTATCCCGGGACAGGGGGGAATTCACCCCTCCACTTT. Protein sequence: CASSYYPGTGGNSPLHF. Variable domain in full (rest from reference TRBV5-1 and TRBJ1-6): KAGVTQTPRYLIKTRGQQVTLSCSPISGHRSVSWYQQTPGQGLQFLFEYFSETQRNKGNFPGRFSGRQFSNSRSEMNVSTLELGDSALYLCASSYYPGTGGNSPLHFGNGTRLTVT.

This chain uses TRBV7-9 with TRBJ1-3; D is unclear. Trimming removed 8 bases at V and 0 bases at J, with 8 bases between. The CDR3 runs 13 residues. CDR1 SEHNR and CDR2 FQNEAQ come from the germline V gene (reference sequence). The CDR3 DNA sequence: TGTGCCAGCCGGTTTAGCTCTGGAAACACCATATATTTT. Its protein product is CASRFSSGNTIYF. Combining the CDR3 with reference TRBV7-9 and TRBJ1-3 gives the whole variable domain DTGVSQNPRHKITKRGQNVTFRCDPISEHNRLYWYRQTLGQGPEFLTYFQNEAQLEKSRLLSDRFSAERPKGSFSTLEIQRTEQGDSAMYLCASRFSSGNTIYFGEGSWLTVV.

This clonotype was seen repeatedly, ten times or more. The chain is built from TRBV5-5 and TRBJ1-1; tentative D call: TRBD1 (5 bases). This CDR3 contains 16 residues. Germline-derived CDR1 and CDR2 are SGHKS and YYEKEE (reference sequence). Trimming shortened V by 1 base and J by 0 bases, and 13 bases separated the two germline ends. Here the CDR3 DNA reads TGTGCCAGCAGCTTGAGAGGGGATAGTCTGAACACTGAAGCTTTCTTT. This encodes CASSLRGDSLNTEAFF.

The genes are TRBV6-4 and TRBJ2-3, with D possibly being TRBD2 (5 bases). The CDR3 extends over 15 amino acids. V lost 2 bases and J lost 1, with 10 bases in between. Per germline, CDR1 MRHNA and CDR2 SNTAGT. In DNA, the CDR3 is TGTGCCAGCAGTGACCCTGCCGGGGGCACAGATACGCAGTATTTT. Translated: CASSDPAGGTDTQYF.

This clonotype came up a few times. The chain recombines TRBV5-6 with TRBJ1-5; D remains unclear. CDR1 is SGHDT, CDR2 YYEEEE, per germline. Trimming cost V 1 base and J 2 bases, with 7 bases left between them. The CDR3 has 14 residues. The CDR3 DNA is TGTGCCAGCAGCTTGATGAGGGGCAATCAGCCCCAGCATTTT. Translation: CASSLMRGNQPQHF.

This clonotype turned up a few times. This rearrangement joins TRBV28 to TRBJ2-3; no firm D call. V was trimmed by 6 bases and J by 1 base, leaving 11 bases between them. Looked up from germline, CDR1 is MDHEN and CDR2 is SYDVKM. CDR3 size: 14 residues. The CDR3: CASRVDGRTDTQYF. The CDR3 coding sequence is TGTGCCAGCAGGGTCGACGGGCGCACAGATACGCAGTATTTT.

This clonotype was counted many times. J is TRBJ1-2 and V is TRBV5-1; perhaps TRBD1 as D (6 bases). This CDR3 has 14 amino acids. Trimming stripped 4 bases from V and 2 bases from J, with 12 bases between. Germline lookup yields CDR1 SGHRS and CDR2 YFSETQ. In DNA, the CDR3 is TGCGCCAGCAGCACCCGGACAGCCAACTATGGCTACACCTTC. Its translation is CASSTRTANYGYTF.

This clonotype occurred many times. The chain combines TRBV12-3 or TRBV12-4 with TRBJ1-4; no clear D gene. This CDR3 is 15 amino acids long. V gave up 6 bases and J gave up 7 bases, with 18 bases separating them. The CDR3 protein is CASRGRPGSFEKLFF. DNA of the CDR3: TGTGCCAGCAGAGGCCGACCCGGTAGTTTTGAAAAACTGTTTTTT.

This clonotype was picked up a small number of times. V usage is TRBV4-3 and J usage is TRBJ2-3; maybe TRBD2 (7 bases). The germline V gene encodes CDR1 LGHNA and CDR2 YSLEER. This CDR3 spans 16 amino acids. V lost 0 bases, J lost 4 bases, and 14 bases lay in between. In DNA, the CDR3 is TGCGCCAGCAGCCAAGAGCGGGGGCGTCCTGCAGATACGCAGTATTTT. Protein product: CASSQERGRPADTQYF.

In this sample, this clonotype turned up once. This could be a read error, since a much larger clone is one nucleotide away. The CDR3 loop reads CTSSNTRGNTGELFF. CDR3 nucleotide sequence: TGCACCAGCAGCAACACGAGGGGGAACACCGGGGAGCTGTTTTTT. The chain has TRBV4-1 and TRBJ2-2, with D perhaps given as TRBD1 or TRBD2 (5 bases each). Germline V gene sequence: CDR1 MGHRA, CDR2 YSYEKL. The CDR3 is 15 amino acids.

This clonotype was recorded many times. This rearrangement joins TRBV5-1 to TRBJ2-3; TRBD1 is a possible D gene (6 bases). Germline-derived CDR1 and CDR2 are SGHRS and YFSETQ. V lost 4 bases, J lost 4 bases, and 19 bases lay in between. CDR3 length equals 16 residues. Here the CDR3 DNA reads TGCGCCAGCAGCATAACAGGGATTTGGGGCGCAGATACGCAGTATTTT. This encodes CASSITGIWGADTQYF.

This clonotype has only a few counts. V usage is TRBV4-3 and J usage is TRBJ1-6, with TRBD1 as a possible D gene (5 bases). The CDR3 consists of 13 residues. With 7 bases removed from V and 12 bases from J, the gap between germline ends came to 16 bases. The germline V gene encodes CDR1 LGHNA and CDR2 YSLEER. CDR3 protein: CASTPGRAGPLHF. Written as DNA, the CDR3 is TGCGCCAGCACCCCGGGCAGGGCGGGACCCCTCCACTTT.

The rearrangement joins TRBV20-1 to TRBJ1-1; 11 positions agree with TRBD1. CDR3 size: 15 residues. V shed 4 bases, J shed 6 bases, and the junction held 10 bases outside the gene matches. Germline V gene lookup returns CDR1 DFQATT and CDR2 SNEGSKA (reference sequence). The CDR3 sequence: CSAMLGGQGGAEAFF. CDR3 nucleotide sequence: TGCAGTGCTATGCTGGGGGGACAGGGGGGGGCTGAAGCTTTCTTT.

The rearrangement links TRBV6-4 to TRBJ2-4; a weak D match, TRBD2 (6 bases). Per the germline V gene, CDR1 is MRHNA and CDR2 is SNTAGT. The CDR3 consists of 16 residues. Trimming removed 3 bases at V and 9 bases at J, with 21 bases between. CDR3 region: CASSESYRAGRAIQYF. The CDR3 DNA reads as TGTGCCAGCAGTGAATCCTACCGTGCGGGGCGCGCCATTCAGTACTTC.

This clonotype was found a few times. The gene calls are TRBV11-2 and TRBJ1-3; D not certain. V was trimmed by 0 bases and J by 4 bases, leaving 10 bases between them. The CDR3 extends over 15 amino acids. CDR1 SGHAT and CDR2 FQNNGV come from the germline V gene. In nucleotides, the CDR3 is TGTGCCAGCAGCTTAGAGGGGTCCTCCGGAAACACCATATATTTT. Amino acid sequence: CASSLEGSSGNTIYF.

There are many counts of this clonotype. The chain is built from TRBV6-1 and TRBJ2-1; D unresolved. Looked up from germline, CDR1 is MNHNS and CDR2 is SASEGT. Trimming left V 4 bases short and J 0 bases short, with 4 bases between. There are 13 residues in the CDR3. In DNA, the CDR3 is TGTGCCAGCAGTGTATTCTCCTACAATGAGCAGTTCTTC. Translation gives CASSVFSYNEQFF.

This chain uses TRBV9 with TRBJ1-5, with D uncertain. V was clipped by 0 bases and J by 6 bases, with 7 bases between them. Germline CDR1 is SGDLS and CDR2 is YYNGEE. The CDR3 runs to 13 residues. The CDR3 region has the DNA TGTGCCAGCAGCGTAGCTATCGGTCAGCCCCAGCATTTT. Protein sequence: CASSVAIGQPQHF.

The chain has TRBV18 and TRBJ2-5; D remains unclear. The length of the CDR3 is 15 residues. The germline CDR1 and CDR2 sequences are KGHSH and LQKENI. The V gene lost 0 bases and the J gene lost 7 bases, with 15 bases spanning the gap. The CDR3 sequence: CASSPPSPGTGTQYF. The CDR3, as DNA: TGTGCCAGCTCACCACCGTCTCCGGGTACCGGGACCCAGTACTTC.

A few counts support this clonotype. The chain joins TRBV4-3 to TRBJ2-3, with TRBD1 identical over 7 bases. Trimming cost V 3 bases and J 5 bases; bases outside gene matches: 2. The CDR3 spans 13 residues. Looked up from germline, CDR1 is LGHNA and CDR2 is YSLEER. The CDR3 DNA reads TGCGCCAGCAGCCAGACAGGGTTAGATACGCAGTATTTT. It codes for CASSQTGLDTQYF.

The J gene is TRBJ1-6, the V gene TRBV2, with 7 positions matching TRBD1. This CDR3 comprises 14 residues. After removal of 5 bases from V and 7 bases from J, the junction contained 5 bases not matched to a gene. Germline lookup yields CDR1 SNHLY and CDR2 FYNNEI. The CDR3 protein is CASSPDRTNSPLHF. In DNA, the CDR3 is TGTGCCAGCAGTCCGGACAGGACCAATTCACCCCTCCACTTT.

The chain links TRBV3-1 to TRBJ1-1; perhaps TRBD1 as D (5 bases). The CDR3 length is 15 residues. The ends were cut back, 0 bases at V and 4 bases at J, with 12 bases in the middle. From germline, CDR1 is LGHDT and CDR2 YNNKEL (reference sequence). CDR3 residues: CASSQEPAGTTEAFF. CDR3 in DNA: TGTGCCAGCAGCCAAGAGCCCGCCGGGACCACTGAAGCTTTCTTT.

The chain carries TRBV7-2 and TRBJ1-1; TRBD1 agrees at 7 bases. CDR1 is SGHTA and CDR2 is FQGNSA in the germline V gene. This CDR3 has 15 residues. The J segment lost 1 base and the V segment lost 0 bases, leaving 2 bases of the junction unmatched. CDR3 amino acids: CASSLAGGTNTEAFF. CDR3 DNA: TGTGCCAGCAGCTTAGCAGGGGGCACGAACACTGAAGCTTTCTTT.

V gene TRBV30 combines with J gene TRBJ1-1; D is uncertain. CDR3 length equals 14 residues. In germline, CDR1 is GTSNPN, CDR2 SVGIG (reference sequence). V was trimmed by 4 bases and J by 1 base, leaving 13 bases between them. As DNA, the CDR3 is TGTGCCTGGACCAGTGGTGTGGGGAACACTGAAGCTTTCTTT. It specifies CAWTSGVGNTEAFF.

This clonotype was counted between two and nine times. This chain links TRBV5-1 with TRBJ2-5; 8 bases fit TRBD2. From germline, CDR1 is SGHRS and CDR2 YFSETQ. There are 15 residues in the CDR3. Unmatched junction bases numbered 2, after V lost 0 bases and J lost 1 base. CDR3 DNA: TGCGCCAGCAGCTTGGCCCGGGGGGGCCAAGAGACCCAGTACTTC. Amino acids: CASSLARGGQETQYF.

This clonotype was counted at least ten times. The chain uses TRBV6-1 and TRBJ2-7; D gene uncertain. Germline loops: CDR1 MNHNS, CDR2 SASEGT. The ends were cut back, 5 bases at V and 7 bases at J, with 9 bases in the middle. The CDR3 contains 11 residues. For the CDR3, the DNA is TGTGCCAGCAGTCAAACCCGGGAGCAGTACTTC. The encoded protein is CASSQTREQYF.

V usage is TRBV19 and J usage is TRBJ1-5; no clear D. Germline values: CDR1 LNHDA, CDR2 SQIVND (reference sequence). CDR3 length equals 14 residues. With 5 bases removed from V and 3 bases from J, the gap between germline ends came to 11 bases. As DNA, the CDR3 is TGTGCCAGTAGTGACCGTTGGGTCAATCAGCCCCAGCATTTT. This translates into CASSDRWVNQPQHF.